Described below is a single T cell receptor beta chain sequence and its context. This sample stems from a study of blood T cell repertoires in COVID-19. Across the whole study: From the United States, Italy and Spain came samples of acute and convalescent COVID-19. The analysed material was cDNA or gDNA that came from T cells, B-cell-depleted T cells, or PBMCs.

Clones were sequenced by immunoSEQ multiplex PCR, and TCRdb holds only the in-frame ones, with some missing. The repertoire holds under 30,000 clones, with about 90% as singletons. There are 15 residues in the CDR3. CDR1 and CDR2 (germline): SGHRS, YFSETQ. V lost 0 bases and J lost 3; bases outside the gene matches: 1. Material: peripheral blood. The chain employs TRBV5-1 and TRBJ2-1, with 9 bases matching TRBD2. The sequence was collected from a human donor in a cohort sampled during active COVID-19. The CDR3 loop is CASSLGRGGYNEQFF. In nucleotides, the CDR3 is TGCGCCAGCAGCTTGGGGCGGGGGGGCTACAATGAGCAGTTCTTC.